The sequence of this T cell receptor (beta chain) was determined in a study of blood T cell repertoires in COVID-19. Turning to the study itself: There were acute and convalescent COVID-19 samples, and they came from the United States, Italy and Spain. PBMCs, B-cell-depleted T cells, or T cells provided the cDNA or gDNA that made up the material.

Profiled with immunoSEQ multiplex PCR; TCRdb holds only in-frame clones, not every one. The data show about 130,000 clones, about 94% seen once. CDR3 length: 15 amino acids. Germline CDR1 is LNHDA and CDR2 is SQIVND (reference sequence). V lost 2 bases, J lost 2 bases, and 10 bases lay in between. This chain connects TRBV19 to TRBJ1-5, with a tentative D call TRBD1 (5 bases). The sequenced sample consisted of peripheral blood. The receptor comes from a man aged 45-65 years with COVID-19, enrolled during active disease. The CDR3 nucleotides read TGTGCCAGTAGTATACCTCAGGGCGGCAATCAGCCCCAGCATTTT. Translated: CASSIPQGGNQPQHF.